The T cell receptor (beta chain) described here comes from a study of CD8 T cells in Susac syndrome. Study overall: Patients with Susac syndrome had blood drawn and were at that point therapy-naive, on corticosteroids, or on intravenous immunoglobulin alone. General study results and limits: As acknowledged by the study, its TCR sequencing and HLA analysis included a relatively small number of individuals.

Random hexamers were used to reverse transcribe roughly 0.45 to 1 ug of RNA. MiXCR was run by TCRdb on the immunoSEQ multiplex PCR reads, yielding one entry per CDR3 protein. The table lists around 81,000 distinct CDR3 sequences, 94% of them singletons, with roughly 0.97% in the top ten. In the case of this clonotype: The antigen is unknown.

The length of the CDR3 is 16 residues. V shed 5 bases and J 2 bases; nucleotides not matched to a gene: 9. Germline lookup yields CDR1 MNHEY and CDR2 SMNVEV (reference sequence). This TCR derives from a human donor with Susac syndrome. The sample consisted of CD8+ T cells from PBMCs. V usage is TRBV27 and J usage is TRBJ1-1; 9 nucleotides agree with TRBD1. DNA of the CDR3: TGTGCCAGCAGTCCGCGGACAGGGGTCACAAACACTGAAGCTTTCTTT. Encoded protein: CASSPRTGVTNTEAFF.